This T cell receptor (beta chain) stems from a study of neurological immune-mediated disorders. TCRdb analysed the 5' RACE reads with MiXCR anew, one entry per CDR3 protein. The sample has about 66,000 distinct CDR3 sequences, 3% to 4% seen once. Per germline, CDR1 LGHNA and CDR2 YNFKEQ. The CDR3 covers 14 residues. The ends were cut back, 4 bases at V and 1 base at J, with 10 bases in the middle. This clonotype has more than one count but fewer than ten. What was sequenced was PBMCs. This TCR derives from a man between 40 and 49 years old with multiple sclerosis. This sequence joins TRBV4-2 and TRBJ1-1; D is undetermined. The CDR3 loop is CASSPVGRNTEAFF. DNA for the CDR3: TGTGCCAGCAGCCCCGTAGGGAGGAACACTGAAGCTTTCTTT.